These 25 T cell receptor beta chains were sequenced from one sample in a study of T cells expressing NK-cell markers. Reanalyzing the 5' RACE reads, TCRdb keeps one entry per CDR3 protein, without DNA. In all, the sample yields more than 250,000 distinct CDR3 sequences. Sequenced material: blood T cells: a sorted CD56 or NKG2C T cell subset, CD4+ or CD8+ T cells, or bulk PBMC T cells (not recorded which). The receptor set was obtained from a man aged 18 to 29 in good health.

The chain's CDR3 is CASRNTDTQYF. This chain links TRBV19 with TRBJ2-3. CDR1 and CDR2 (germline): LNHDA, SQIVND (reference sequence). The CDR3 totals 11 residues.

The chain has TRBV12-3 or TRBV12-4 and TRBJ2-3; there is no DNA to check the TCRdb D call of TRBD1. The CDR3 runs to 17 residues. This CDR3 reads CASSRGQGAGTTDTQYF.

The chain joins TRBV12-3 or TRBV12-4 to TRBJ2-1; TCRdb picks TRBD1, but there is no DNA to check that call. CDR3 length: 16 amino acids. This CDR3 reads CASSLREGQGGGEQFF.

The chain has TRBV19 and TRBJ1-1; the TCRdb call, TRBD1, lacks DNA for checking. Germline loops: CDR1 LNHDA, CDR2 SQIVND (reference sequence). This CDR3 is built from 14 residues. This chain's CDR3 is CASSIQGRSTEAFF.

This chain joins TRBV29-1 and TRBJ2-3; the D gene TCRdb calls, TRBD1, cannot be checked with no DNA. CDR3 length equals 14 residues. Germline values: CDR1 SQVTM, CDR2 ANQGSEA. This chain's CDR3 is CSVEDPRDGDTQYF.

The chain carries TRBV12-3 or TRBV12-4 and TRBJ2-4. This CDR3 region has 12 residues. CDR3 protein: CASSLPERTQFF.

The CDR3 region is CASSFGAFSYEQYF. This sequence joins TRBV12-3 or TRBV12-4 and TRBJ2-7; TCRdb lists TRBD1, though no DNA is available to test this call. CDR3 size: 14 residues.

V usage is TRBV5-1 and J usage is TRBJ2-3; the TRBD1 assignment by TCRdb is unverifiable without DNA. Germline V gene sequence: CDR1 SGHRS, CDR2 YFSETQ. The length of the CDR3 is 15 residues. CDR3 sequence: CASSPRQAITDTQYF.

This chain joins TRBV30 and TRBJ2-5. Looked up from germline, CDR1 is GTSNPN and CDR2 is SVGIG (reference sequence). The CDR3 is 15 amino acids. CDR3 sequence reads: CAWSVLGSLQETQYF.

The genes are TRBV20-1 and TRBJ2-5; there is no DNA to check the TCRdb D call of TRBD2. The germline CDR1 and CDR2 sequences are DFQATT and SNEGSKA (reference sequence). The CDR3 length is 14 residues. The CDR3 sequence: CSARDGGRMETQYF.

The V gene is TRBV28, the J gene TRBJ2-1; TCRdb gives TRBD1 as the D gene, but with no DNA this cannot be confirmed. The CDR3 consists of 15 residues. CDR1 MDHEN and CDR2 SYDVKM come from the germline V gene. Here the CDR3 reads CASSHVTGGLNEQFF.

The CDR3: CATSDPRTSGRSELPQYF. The chain links TRBV24-1 to TRBJ2-3; TCRdb reports TRBD2, a call that lacks DNA to check it against. The CDR3 is 18 residues long. Germline CDR1 reads KGHDR; CDR2 reads SFDVKD.

The gene calls are TRBV14 and TRBJ2-1; TCRdb picks TRBD2, but there is no DNA to check that call. This CDR3 is 16 amino acids long. The V gene's germline CDR1 is SGHDN and CDR2 FVKESK. CDR3 sequence reads: CASRNSREGPNNEQFF.

The chain uses TRBV30 and TRBJ2-3; TCRdb outputs TRBD1, but without DNA this stays unchecked. CDR1 is GTSNPN and CDR2 is SVGIG in the germline V gene (reference sequence). This CDR3 has 15 amino acids. CDR3 sequence reads: CAWSDGQGNTDTQYF.

The CDR3 reads CASSFAATNTEAFF. This rearrangement joins TRBV7-2 to TRBJ1-1. The CDR3 totals 14 residues. Germline V gene lookup returns CDR1 SGHTA and CDR2 FQGNSA.

V gene TRBV5-1 combines with J gene TRBJ2-5; without DNA, the TCRdb call of TRBD1 cannot be checked. The CDR3 extends over 15 amino acids. The germline CDR1 and CDR2 sequences are SGHRS and YFSETQ. The CDR3 is CASSSGLGTQETQYF.

V gene TRBV7-6 combines with J gene TRBJ2-7; the TRBD2 assignment by TCRdb is unverifiable without DNA. CDR1 and CDR2 (germline): SGHVS, FNYEAQ. The CDR3 has 13 residues. The CDR3 sequence is CASRAVPGDEQYF.

This chain connects TRBV7-2 to TRBJ2-5; the D call of TRBD1 rests on TCRdb alone, since no DNA is present to check it. The CDR3 runs 14 residues. In germline, CDR1 is SGHTA, CDR2 FQGNSA. This CDR3 is CASSRDRRQETQYF.

This chain connects TRBV9 to TRBJ1-2; TCRdb lists TRBD1, though no DNA is available to test this call. The CDR3 loop spans 12 amino acids. Germline lookup yields CDR1 SGDLS and CDR2 YYNGEE. The CDR3 loop is CASKLGGGGYTF. The variable domain in full, with the rest retrieved from reference TRBV9 and TRBJ1-2, is DSGVTQTPKHLITATGQRVTLRCSPRSGDLSVYWYQQSLDQGLQFLIQYYNGEERAKGNILERFSAQQFPDLHSELNLSSLELGDSALYFCASKLGGGGYTFGSGTRLTVV.

The chain combines TRBV28 with TRBJ2-1. The CDR3 runs to 13 residues. Germline CDR1 is MDHEN and CDR2 is SYDVKM. CDR3 sequence reads: CASSQGIYNEQFF.

This rearrangement joins TRBV12-3 or TRBV12-4 to TRBJ2-1; TCRdb calls TRBD2, which cannot be checked without DNA. This CDR3 has 15 residues. CDR3 amino acids: CASCKESGLYNEQFF.

This chain links TRBV7-6 with TRBJ1-1; TCRdb's D call of TRBD1 is untestable without DNA. The CDR3 is made up of 15 amino acids. Germline CDR1 SGHVS, CDR2 FNYEAQ. The CDR3 reads CASSLEARANTEAFF.

The chain recombines TRBV19 with TRBJ1-2. The CDR3 loop spans 13 amino acids. The germline V gene encodes CDR1 LNHDA and CDR2 SQIVND (reference sequence). CDR3 region: CASMGGFGYGYTF.

The chain couples TRBV7-9 to TRBJ2-1; TCRdb designates TRBD2, a call that cannot be tested without DNA. The CDR3 is 16 residues long. Germline CDR1 SEHNR, CDR2 FQNEAQ (reference sequence). The CDR3 sequence: CASSRRGGNGHNEQFF.

This sequence joins TRBV29-1 and TRBJ1-2; there is no DNA to check the TCRdb D call of TRBD1. Germline CDR1 is SQVTM and CDR2 is ANQGSEA. The CDR3 is 11 residues long. The CDR3 loop reads CSAGTGGGYTF.